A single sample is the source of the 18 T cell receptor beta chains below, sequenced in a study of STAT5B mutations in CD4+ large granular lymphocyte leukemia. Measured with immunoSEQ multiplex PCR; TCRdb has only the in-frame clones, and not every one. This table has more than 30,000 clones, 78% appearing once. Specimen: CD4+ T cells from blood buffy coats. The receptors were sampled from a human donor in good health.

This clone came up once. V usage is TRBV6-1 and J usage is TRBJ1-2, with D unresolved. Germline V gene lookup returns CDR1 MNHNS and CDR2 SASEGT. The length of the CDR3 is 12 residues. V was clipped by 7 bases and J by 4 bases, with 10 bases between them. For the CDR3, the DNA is TGTGCCAGCACCCGGAACCGCTATGGCTACACCTTC. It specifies CASTRNRYGYTF.

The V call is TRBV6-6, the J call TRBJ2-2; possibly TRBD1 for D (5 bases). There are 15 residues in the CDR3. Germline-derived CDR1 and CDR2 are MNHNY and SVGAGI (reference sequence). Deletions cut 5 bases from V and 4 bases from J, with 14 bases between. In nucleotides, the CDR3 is TGTGCCAGCAGTCTGGGGCAGCCTTTCACCGGGGAGCTGTTTTTT. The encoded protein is CASSLGQPFTGELFF.

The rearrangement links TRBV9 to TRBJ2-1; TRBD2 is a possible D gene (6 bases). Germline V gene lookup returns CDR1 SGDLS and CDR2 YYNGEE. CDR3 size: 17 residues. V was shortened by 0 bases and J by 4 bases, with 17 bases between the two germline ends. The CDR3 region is CASSVEEGRSLYNEQFF. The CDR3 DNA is TGTGCCAGCAGCGTAGAGGAGGGGCGCAGCTTGTACAATGAGCAGTTCTTC.

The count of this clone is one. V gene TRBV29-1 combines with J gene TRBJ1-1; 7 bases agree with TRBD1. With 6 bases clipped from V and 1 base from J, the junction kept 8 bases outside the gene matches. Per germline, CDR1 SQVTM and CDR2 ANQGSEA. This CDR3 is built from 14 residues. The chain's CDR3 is CSVLQGGWNTEAFF. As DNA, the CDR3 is TGCAGCGTCCTTCAGGGGGGCTGGAACACTGAAGCTTTCTTT. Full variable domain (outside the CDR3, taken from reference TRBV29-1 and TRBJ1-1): SAVISQKPSRDICQRGTSLTIQCQVDSQVTMMFWYRQQPGQSLTLIATANQGSEATYESGFVIDKFPISRPNLTFSTLTVSNMSPEDSSIYLCSVLQGGWNTEAFFGQGTRLTVV.

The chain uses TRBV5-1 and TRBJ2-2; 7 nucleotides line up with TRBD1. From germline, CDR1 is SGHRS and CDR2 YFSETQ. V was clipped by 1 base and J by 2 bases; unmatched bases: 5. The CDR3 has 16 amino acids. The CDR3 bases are TGCGCCAGCAGCTTGAGCGACAGGGCCAACACCGGGGAGCTGTTTTTT. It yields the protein CASSLSDRANTGELFF. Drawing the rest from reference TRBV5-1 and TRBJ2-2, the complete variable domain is KAGVTQTPRYLIKTRGQQVTLSCSPISGHRSVSWYQQTPGQGLQFLFEYFSETQRNKGNFPGRFSGRQFSNSRSEMNVSTLELGDSALYLCASSLSDRANTGELFFGEGSRLTVL.

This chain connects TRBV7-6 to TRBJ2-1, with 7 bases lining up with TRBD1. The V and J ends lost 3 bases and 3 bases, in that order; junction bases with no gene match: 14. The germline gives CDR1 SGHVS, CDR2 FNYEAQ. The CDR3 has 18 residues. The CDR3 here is CASSLGVGGSGNYNEQFF. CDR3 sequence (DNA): TGTGCCAGCAGCTTGGGGGTAGGGGGCAGCGGTAACTACAATGAGCAGTTCTTC.

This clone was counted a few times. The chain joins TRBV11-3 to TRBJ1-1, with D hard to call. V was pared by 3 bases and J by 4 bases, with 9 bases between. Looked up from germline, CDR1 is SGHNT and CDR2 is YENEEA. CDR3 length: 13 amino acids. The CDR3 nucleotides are TGTGCCAGCAGCTTTGCGGCGAGCACTGAAGCTTTCTTT. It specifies CASSFAASTEAFF.

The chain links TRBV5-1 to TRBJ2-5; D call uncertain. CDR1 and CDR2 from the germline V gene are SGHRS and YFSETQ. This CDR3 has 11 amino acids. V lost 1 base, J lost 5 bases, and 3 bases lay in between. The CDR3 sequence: CASSLHETQYF. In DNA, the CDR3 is TGCGCCAGCAGCTTGCACGAGACCCAGTACTTC.

CDR3 DNA sequence: TGTGCCAGCAGCGCCCCCCGGGACAGATACACTGAAGCTTTCTTT. Translation gives CASSAPRDRYTEAFF. The chain has TRBV5-5 and TRBJ1-1, with 7 bases identical to TRBD1. The CDR3 extends over 15 amino acids. The V gene's germline CDR1 is SGHKS and CDR2 YYEKEE (reference sequence). Trimming took 4 bases from V and 3 from J; bases not matched to a gene: 9.

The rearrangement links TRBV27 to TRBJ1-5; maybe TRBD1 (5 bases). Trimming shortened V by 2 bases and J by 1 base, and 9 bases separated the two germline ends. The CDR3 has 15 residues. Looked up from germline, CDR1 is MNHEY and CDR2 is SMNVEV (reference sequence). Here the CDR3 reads CASSLEGQSNQPQHF. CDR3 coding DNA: TGTGCCAGCAGTTTAGAGGGGCAGAGCAATCAGCCCCAGCATTTT.

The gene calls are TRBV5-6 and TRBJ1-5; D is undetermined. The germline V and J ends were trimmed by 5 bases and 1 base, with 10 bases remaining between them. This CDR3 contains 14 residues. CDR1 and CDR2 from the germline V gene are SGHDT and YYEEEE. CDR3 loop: CASSQKWSNQPQHF. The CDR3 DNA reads TGTGCCAGCAGTCAAAAGTGGAGCAATCAGCCCCAGCATTTT.

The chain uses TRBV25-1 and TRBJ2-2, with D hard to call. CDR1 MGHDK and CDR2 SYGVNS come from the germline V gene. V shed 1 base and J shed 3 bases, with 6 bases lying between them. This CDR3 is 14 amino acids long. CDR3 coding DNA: TGTGCCAGCAGTGAATTGGGGTACACCGGGGAGCTGTTTTTT. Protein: CASSELGYTGELFF.

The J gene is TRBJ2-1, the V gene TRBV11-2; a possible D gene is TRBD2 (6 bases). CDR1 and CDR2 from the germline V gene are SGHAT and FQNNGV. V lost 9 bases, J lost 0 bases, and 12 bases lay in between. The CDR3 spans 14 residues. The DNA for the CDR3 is TGTGCCAGTACGCGGGACCCCTCCTACAATGAGCAGTTCTTC. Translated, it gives CASTRDPSYNEQFF.

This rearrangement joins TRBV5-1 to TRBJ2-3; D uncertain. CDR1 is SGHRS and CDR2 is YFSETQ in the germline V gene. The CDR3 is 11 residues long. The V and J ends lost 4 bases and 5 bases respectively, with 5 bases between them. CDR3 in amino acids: CASSHEDTQYF. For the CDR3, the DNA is TGCGCCAGCAGCCACGAAGATACGCAGTATTTT. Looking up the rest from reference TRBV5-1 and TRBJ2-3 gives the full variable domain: KAGVTQTPRYLIKTRGQQVTLSCSPISGHRSVSWYQQTPGQGLQFLFEYFSETQRNKGNFPGRFSGRQFSNSRSEMNVSTLELGDSALYLCASSHEDTQYFGPGTRLTVL.

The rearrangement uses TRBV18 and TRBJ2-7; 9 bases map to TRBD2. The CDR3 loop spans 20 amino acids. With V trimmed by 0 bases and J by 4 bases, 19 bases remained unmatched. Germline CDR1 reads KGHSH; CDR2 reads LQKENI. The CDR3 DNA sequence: TGTGCCAGCTCACCACCGATGAGTATCCTAGCGGGAATGGACGCGTACGAGCAGTACTTC. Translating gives CASSPPMSILAGMDAYEQYF.

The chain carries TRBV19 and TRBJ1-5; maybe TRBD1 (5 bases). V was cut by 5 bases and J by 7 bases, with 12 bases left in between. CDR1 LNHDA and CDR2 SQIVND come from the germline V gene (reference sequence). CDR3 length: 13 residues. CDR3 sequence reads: CASSPAGGQPQHF. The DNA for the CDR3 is TGTGCCAGTAGTCCGGCGGGGGGACAGCCCCAGCATTTT.

In nucleotides, the CDR3 is TGTGCCAGCAGCTTAGGTCAACACAATGAGCAGTTCTTC. Protein: CASSLGQHNEQFF. The chain links TRBV7-8 to TRBJ2-1; no firm D call. The CDR3 has 13 residues. V shed 1 base and J shed 5 bases, with 6 bases lying between them. Germline values: CDR1 SGHVS, CDR2 FQNEAQ.

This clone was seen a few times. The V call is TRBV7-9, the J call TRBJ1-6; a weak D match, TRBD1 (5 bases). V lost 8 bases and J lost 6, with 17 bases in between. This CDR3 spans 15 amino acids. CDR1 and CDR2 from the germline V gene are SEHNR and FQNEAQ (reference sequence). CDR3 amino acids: CASAGSGTGNSPLHF. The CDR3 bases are TGTGCCAGCGCTGGGTCGGGGACGGGTAATTCACCCCTCCACTTT.